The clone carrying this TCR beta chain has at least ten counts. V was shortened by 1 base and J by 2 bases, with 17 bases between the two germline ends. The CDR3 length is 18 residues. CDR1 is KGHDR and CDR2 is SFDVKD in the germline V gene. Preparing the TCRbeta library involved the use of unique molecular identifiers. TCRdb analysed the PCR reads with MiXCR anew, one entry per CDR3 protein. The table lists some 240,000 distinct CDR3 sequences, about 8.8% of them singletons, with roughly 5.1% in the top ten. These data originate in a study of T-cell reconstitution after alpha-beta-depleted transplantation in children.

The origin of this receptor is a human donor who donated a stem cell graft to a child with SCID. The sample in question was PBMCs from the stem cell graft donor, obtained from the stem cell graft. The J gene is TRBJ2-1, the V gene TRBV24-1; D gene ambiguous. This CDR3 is CATSDFGVADGTYNEQFF. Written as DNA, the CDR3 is TGTGCCACCAGTGATTTTGGTGTCGCGGACGGCACCTACAATGAGCAGTTCTTC.